Listed here is a single T cell receptor (beta chain). This receptor's antigen is unknown. Base qualities are not provided; no much larger clone lies one nucleotide away. Collaborating institutions collected whole blood in K2EDTA tubes following their own protocols. Collaborator samples were shipped for TCRbeta analysis as frozen whole blood, isolated PBMCs, or DNA extracted from either sample type. This sample is part of a study of blood T cell repertoires in COVID-19 (dated by TCRdb to 2018 to 2020). Study-level background: The collaborator samples originated in the United States, Italy and Spain and spanned the acute and convalescent phases of COVID-19. The material from the prospective study consisted of cDNA or gDNA derived from T cells, B-cell-depleted T cells, or PBMCs. Subjects who had been exposed to COVID-19, were actively infected with it, or had recovered from it provided the deeply sampled blood TCRbeta repertoires that made up the dataset. A freely available public database, intended as a resource for researchers studying the immune response to SARS-CoV-2, is where the repertoires were released. Samples were obtained from the ongoing ImmuneRACE study (first 160 participants) and from about 1,300 subjects provided by 6 global collaborators. A de-identified subject ID, COVID-19 status, age in years and sex were almost always included in the sample metadata. Where available, HLA class I and class II types were obtained from metadata supplied by the sample provider rather than from assay-based typing.

Overall results and qualifications from the work: The amount of clinical and demographic metadata varied by source and participant and was provided uncurated.

The immunoSEQ Assay, a bias-controlled multiplex PCR, was used to amplify TCRbeta CDR3 regions from genomic DNA. In the source study's methods: The number of nucleated cells in each sample was estimated by amplification of reference gene primers within the assay. To quantify the absolute abundance of each unique TCRbeta CDR3 rearrangement, sequence reads were collapsed and filtered. For each sample, productive Simpson clonality was calculated as the square root of Simpson's diversity index over productive rearrangements. Entries here come from immuneACCESS through TCRdb and include only in-frame sequences with V and J called. Some clones fail to appear in such tables; in the studies checked, an unresolved V gene covers under half of the shortfall, and the cause of the remainder is unknown. D and trimming come from the DNA, and the V and J calls and clone size come from that table. For this sample there are hundreds of thousands of clones; about 86% appear just once. The biggest ten clones account for around 8.7% of the sample.

The CDR3 sequence holds 17 residues, the cysteine and phenylalanine included. Only the CDR3 portion is preserved as DNA: 51 bases, with reading frame beginning at the first base. A distance of 16 bases separates the germline ends of V and J, which lose 1 base and 0 bases respectively. As encoded in the germline V gene, CDR1 is LGHNA while CDR2 is YNFKEQ. Sequences were obtained from peripheral blood. This TCR was recovered from a woman in her 50s with acute or convalescent COVID-19. The chain couples TRBV4-2 to TRBJ2-7; matching of 6 bases hints at TRBD1 as the D gene. The DNA is TGTGCCAGCAGCCAAGCCTCGGGACAAGGCTTCTCCTACGAGCAGTACTTC. Its amino acids are CASSQASGQGFSYEQYF.